Each of the 2 T cell receptor beta chains below was sequenced from the same sample in a study of OX40 agonist ivuxolimab in advanced cancers. The library relied on the immunoSEQ multiplex PCR assay. This immuneACCESS table, as held by TCRdb, lists in-frame sequences with V and J called but not all clones. Of the missing ones, under half trace to an unresolved V gene in checked studies; the others have no known cause. In all, the sample holds approximately 10,000 clones, and more than 60% of those were seen once. The ten most abundant clones make up 30% of the sample. This material consisted of CD4+ or CD8+ T cells sorted from blood, taken in a trial of the OX40 agonist ivuxolimab. The receptors were gathered from an adult with an advanced solid tumor such as melanoma, head and neck, liver or kidney cancer.

This clone has a handful of counts. The gene calls are TRBV5-1 and TRBJ2-7, with TRBD2 matching over 8 bases. The CDR3 runs 15 residues. V was pared by 7 bases and J by 4 bases, with 13 bases of the junction left unmatched. The germline CDR1 and CDR2 sequences are SGHRS and YFSETQ. CDR3 region: CASPLSGTNGYEQYF. The DNA for the CDR3 is TGCGCCAGCCCTCTTAGCGGGACAAATGGGTACGAGCAGTACTTC.

This chain connects TRBV7-8 to TRBJ2-1; tentatively, D is TRBD2 (6 bases). Per the germline V gene, CDR1 is SGHVS and CDR2 is FQNEAQ. This CDR3 has 15 residues. Trimming cost V 6 bases and J 6 bases, with 18 bases left between them. The CDR3 DNA reads TGTGCCAGCAGGGAAAGCGGGCCTTATAGCAATGAGCAGTTCTTC. The encoded protein is CASRESGPYSNEQFF.